This TCR beta chain was sequenced for a study of blood T cell repertoires in COVID-19. Study summary: Sources were T cells, B-cell-depleted T cells, or PBMCs; the material itself was cDNA or gDNA.

This clone was counted between two and nine times. Everyone who took part was about 18 to 90 years old, and they came from roughly 25 US areas. Participant-reported clinical history was the basis for cohort assignment. Before being deemed recovered, Cohort 3 donors had two negative PCRs, clearance, or symptom resolution. The assay was immunoSEQ multiplex PCR, and TCRdb's table has in-frame clones only and misses some. Here the sample spans 170,000 or so clones, roughly 85% being singletons. The CDR3 spans 13 residues. Per the germline V gene, CDR1 is LNHDA and CDR2 is SQIVND (reference sequence). Trimming removed 0 bases at V and 7 bases at J, with 6 bases between.

The sequenced sample was PBMCs or T cells enriched from blood (not recorded which). The rearrangement links TRBV19 to TRBJ2-2; D gene unclear. This clonotype was obtained from a woman aged 18-29 years who had recovered from COVID-19. The CDR3 loop is CASSIDQNGELFF. The DNA for the CDR3 is TGTGCCAGTAGTATAGATCAGAACGGGGAGCTGTTTTTT.